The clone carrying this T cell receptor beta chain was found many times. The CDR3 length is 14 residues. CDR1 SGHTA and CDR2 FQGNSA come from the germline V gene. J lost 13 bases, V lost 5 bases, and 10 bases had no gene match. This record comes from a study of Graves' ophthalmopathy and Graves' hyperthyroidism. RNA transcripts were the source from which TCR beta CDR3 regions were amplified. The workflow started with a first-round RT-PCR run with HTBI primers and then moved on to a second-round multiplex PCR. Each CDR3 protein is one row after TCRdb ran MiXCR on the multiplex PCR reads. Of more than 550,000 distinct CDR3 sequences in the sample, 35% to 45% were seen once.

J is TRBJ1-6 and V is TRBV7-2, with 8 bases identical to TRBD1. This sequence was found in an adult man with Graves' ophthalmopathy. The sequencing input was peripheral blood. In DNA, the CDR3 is TGTGCCAGCAGCCAGGGGTCAGGGGGCAGTCCCCTCCACTTT. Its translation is CASSQGSGGSPLHF.